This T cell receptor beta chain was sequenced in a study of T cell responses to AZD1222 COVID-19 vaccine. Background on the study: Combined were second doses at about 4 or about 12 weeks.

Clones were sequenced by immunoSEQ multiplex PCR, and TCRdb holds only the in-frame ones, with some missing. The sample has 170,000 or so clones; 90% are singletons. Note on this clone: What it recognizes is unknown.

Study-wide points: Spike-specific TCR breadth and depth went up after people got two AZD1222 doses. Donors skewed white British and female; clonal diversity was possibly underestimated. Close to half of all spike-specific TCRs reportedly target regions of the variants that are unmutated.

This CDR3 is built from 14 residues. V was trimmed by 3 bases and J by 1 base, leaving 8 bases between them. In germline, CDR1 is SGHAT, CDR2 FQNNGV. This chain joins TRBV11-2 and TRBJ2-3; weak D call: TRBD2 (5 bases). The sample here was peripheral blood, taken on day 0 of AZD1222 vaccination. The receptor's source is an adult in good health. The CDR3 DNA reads TGTGCCAGCAGCTTCACCGGGGGCACAGATACGCAGTATTTT. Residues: CASSFTGGTDTQYF.